This note documents a single T cell receptor (beta chain) sequence. As yet, its antigen is unknown. The CDR3 covers 14 residues. The trim removed 4 bases at V and 4 bases at J, leaving 4 bases unmatched. Germline values: CDR1 SGHTA, CDR2 FQGNSA. Amplification used 60 Vbeta primers and 13 Jbeta primers. The repertoire was sequenced with immunoSEQ multiplex PCR; TCRdb's copy has only in-frame clones and lacks some. The sample consists of about 200,000 clones, roughly 72% of them appearing once. The data were obtained in a study of cytomegalovirus exposure and HLA in healthy donors. Study conclusions and caveats: It was likely that a cluster of highly shared sequence variants was a sequencing artifact.

V is TRBV7-2 and J is TRBJ1-1; 9 bases agree with TRBD1. The sequenced material came from PBMCs. The receptor comes from a man aged 30 to 45 in good health and CMV-seronegative. The CDR3 coding sequence is TGTGCCAGCAGCTCGGACAGGGGTAGCACTGAAGCTTTCTTT. Translation: CASSSDRGSTEAFF. The variable domain in full, completed from reference TRBV7-2 and TRBJ1-1, reads GAGVSQSPSNKVTEKGKDVELRCDPISGHTALYWYRQSLGQGLEFLIYFQGNSAPDKSGLPSDRFSAERTGGSVSTLTIQRTQQEDSAVYLCASSSDRGSTEAFFGQGTRLTVV.